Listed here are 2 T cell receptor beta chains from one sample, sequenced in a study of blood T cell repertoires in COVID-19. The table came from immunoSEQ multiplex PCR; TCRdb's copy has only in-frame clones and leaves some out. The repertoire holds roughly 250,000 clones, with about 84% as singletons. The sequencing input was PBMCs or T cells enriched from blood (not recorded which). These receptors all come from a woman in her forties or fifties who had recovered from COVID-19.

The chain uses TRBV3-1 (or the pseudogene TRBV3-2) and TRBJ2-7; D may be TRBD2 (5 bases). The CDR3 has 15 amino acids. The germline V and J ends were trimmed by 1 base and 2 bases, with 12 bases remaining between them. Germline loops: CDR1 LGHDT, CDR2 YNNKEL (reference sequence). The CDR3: CASSQGGLLTYEQYF. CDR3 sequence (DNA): TGTGCCAGCAGCCAAGGAGGGCTCCTAACCTACGAGCAGTACTTC.

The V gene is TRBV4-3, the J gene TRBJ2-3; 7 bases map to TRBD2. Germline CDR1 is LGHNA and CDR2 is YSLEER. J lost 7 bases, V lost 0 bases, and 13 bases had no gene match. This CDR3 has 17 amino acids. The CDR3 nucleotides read TGCGCCAGCAGCCAAGAATATACGAATTGGCGGGAGTATACGCAGTATTTT. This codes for CASSQEYTNWREYTQYF.